This T cell receptor beta chain was documented in a study of blood T cells in healthy people across ages. This CDR3 has 16 amino acids. Trimming shortened V by 2 bases and J by 0 bases, and 13 bases separated the two germline ends. The germline CDR1 and CDR2 sequences are MNHEY and SVGAGI. A second PCR, run for roughly 7 to 11 cycles, used a sample-barcoded 5' primer plus a J-beta primer mix. TCRdb re-analysed the 5' RACE reads in MiXCR, keeping a single row per CDR3 protein. This sample has about 1.4 million distinct CDR3 sequences; 59% occur once, and the top ten carry about 6.3%. This rearrangement joins TRBV6-5 to TRBJ1-2; a weak D match, TRBD1 (5 bases). The specimen sequenced was blood. The receptor's source is a man between 18 and 29 years old in good health. DNA for the CDR3: TGTGCCAGCAGTTACGTAGGGGTAGGATCTAACTATGGCTACACCTTC. It translates to CASSYVGVGSNYGYTF.